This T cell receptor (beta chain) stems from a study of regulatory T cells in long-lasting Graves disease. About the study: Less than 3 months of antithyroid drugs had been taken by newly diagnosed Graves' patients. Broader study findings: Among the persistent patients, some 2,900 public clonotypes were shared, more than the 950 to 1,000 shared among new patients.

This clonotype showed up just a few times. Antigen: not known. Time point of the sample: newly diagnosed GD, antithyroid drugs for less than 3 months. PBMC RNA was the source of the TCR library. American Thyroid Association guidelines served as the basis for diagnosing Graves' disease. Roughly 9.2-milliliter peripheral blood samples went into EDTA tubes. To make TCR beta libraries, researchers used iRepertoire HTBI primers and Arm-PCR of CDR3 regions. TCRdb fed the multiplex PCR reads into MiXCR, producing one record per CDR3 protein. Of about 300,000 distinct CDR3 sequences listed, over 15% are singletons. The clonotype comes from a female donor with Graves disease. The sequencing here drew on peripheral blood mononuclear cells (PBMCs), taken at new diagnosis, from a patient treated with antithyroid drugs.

CDR3 nucleotides: TGCAGTGCTAGAGAGGGGGGCACAGATACGCAGTATTTT. Translation gives CSAREGGTDTQYF. V and J are TRBV20-1 and TRBJ2-3; D tentatively fits TRBD1 or TRBD2 (5 bases each). V was clipped by 0 bases and J by 1 base, with 5 bases between them. The CDR3 length is 13 residues. Looked up from germline, CDR1 is DFQATT and CDR2 is SNEGSKA (reference sequence).